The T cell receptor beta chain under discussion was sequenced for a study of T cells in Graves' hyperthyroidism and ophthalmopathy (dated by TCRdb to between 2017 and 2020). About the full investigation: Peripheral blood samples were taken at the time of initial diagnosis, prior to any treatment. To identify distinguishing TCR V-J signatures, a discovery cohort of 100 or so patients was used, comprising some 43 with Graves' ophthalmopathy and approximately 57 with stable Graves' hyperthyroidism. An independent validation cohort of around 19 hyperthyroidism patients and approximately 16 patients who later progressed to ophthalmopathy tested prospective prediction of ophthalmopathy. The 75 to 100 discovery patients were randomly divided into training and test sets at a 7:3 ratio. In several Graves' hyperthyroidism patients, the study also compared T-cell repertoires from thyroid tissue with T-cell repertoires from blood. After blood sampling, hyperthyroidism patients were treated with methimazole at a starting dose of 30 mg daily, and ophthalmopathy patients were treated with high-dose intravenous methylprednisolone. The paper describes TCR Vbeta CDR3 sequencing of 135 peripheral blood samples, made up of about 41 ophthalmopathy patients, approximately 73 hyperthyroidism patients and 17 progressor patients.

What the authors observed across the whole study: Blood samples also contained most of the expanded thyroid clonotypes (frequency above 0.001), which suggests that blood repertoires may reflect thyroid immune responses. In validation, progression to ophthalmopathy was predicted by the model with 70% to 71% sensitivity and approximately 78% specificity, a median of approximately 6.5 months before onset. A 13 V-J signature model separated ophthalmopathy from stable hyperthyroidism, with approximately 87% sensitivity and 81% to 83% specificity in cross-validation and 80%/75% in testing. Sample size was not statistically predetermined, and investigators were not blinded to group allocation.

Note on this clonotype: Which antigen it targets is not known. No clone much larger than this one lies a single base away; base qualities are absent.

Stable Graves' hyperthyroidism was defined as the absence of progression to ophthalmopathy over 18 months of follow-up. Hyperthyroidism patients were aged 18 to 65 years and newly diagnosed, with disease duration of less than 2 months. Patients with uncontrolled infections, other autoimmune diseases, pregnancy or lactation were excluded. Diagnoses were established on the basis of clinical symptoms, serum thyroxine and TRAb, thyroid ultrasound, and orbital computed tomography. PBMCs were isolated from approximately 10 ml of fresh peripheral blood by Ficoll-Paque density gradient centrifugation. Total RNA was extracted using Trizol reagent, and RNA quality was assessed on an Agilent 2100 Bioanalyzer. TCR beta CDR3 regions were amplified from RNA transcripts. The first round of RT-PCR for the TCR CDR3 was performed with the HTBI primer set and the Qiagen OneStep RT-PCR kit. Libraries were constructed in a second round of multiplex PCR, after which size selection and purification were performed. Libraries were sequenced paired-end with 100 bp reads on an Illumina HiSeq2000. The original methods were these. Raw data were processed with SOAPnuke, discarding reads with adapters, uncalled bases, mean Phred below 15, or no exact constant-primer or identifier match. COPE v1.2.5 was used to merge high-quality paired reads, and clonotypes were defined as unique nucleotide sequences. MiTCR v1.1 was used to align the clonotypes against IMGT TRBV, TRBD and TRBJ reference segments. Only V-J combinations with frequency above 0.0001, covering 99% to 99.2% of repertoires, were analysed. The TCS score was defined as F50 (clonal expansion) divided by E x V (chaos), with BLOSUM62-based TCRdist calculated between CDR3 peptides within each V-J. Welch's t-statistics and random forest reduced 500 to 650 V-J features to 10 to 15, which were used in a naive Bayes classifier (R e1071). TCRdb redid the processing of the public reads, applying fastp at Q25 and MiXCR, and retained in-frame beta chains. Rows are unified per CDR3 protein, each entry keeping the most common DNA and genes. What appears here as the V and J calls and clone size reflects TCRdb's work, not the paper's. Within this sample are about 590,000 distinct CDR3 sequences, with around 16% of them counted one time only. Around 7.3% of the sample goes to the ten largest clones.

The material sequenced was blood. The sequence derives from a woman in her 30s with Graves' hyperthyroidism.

DNA sequence: TGTGCCATCAGTGCAGAGGGATCGGAAGCTTTCTTT. It translates as CAISAEGSEAFF. Recombination linked TRBV10-3 to TRBJ1-1; the D gene cannot be named for sure. Trimming removed 4 bases from V and 8 bases from J, leaving 11 bases between the germline ends. Spanning cysteine to phenylalanine, the CDR3 consists of 12 amino acids. The entry retains the CDR3 DNA only, 36 bases that are in frame from base 1. Reading the germline V gene gives CDR1 ENHRY and CDR2 SYGVKD.